The rows below give T cell receptor beta chains drawn from one sample of a study of T cells after yellow fever vaccination. TCRdb ran MiXCR on the 5' RACE reads and lists one entry per CDR3 protein. The table records about 500,000 distinct CDR3 sequences, around 16% of them present only once. Sequencing was performed on PBMCs, taken less than 6 days after the first yellow fever vaccination. These receptors were collected from a young man who received the YFV17D yellow fever vaccine. The CDR3 runs from the conserved cysteine through the conserved F or W. D genes are given only for firm matches. Clone size is given for some rows only: seen once, a few or many times, or a class if the clone is expanded.

>TRBJ2-3|-|14|TRBV7-2|many
CASSFYGQTDTQYF
TGTGCCAGCAGCTTCTATGGTCAGACAGATACGCAGTATTTT
>TRBJ1-2|-|16|TRBV30|-
CAWSVLGQGIVYGYTF
TGTGCCTGGAGTGTCCTAGGCCAGGGGATCGTGTATGGCTACACCTTC
>TRBJ1-1|-|17|TRBV12-3/TRBV12-4|-
CASSPLGAVGMRTEAFF
TGTGCCAGCAGCCCCCTAGGTGCCGTGGGCATGCGAACTGAAGCTTTCTTT
>TRBJ2-2|-|16|TRBV7-8|-
CASSLAPGLNYGELFF
TGTGCCAGCAGCTTAGCCCCGGGACTTAACTATGGGGAGCTGTTTTTT
>TRBJ2-5|TRBD2|17|TRBV13|many
CASSLGPTSGDQETQYF
TGTGCCAGCAGCTTAGGCCCTACTAGCGGGGACCAAGAGACCCAGTACTTC
>TRBJ2-1|TRBD2|13|TRBV5-1|many
CASSLVGGGPQFF
TGCGCCAGCAGCTTGGTCGGGGGGGGACCGCAGTTCTTC
>TRBJ1-5|-|15|TRBV6-1|many
CASSGSSYSNQPQHF
TGTGCCAGCAGTGGTTCCAGTTATAGCAATCAGCCCCAGCATTTT
>TRBJ2-1|-|16|TRBV5-4|-
CASSGAVRTDYNEQFF
TGTGCCAGCAGCGGAGCGGTAAGGACAGACTACAATGAGCAGTTCTTC
>TRBJ1-4|TRBD1|17|TRBV4-3|many
CASSRYRGRGANEKLFF
TGCGCCAGCAGCCGTTACAGGGGGCGCGGAGCTAATGAAAAACTGTTTTTT
>TRBJ2-1|-|13|TRBV29-1|few
CSVEGLRGNEQFF
TGCAGCGTTGAGGGGTTGAGGGGCAATGAGCAGTTCTTC
>TRBJ2-1|TRBD2|17|TRBV5-1|many
CASSLASGGALYNEQFF
TGCGCCAGCAGCTTGGCTAGCGGGGGGGCGCTCTACAATGAGCAGTTCTTC
>TRBJ2-2|-|14|TRBV29-1|few
CSVDHRGGTGELFF
TGCAGCGTTGACCACCGAGGGGGAACCGGGGAGCTGTTTTTT
>TRBJ1-1|-|10|TRBV12-3/TRBV12-4|few
CASSLTGAFF
TGTGCCAGCAGTTTGACGGGAGCTTTCTTT
>TRBJ2-3|-|15|TRBV12-3/TRBV12-4|-
CASSSLRQGTDTQYF
TGTGCCAGCAGTTCCCTACGACAGGGCACAGATACGCAGTATTTT
>TRBJ2-7|-|13|TRBV5-1|many
CASSFTESYEQYF
TGCGCCAGCAGCTTTACAGAATCCTACGAGCAGTACTTC
>TRBJ2-7|-|14|TRBV5-6|few
CASSLGRGYYEQYF
TGTGCCAGCAGCTTAGGCAGGGGATACTACGAGCAGTACTTC
>TRBJ1-6|TRBD1|15|TRBV6-2/TRBV6-3|few
CASSYPGQRGSPLHF
TGTGCCAGCAGTTATCCGGGACAGAGGGGTTCACCCCTCCACTTT
>TRBJ1-3|-|16|TRBV6-2/TRBV6-3|-
CASSYHRDTSGNTIYF
TGTGCCAGCAGTTATCACCGGGACACCTCTGGAAACACCATATATTTT
>TRBJ2-5|-|18|TRBV20-1|few
CSARDLSRAGLIKETQYF
TGCAGTGCTAGAGATCTCTCTCGGGCGGGGTTGATAAAAGAGACCCAGTACTTC
>TRBJ2-3|TRBD2|17|TRBV5-1|-
CASSSGLAGASTDTQYF
TGCGCCAGCAGCTCGGGACTAGCGGGGGCTAGCACAGATACGCAGTATTTT
>TRBJ2-7|TRBD2|15|TRBV7-2|-
CASSGLPSGSGGQYF
TGTGCCAGCAGCGGACTACCTAGCGGGTCGGGGGGGCAGTACTTC
>TRBJ2-7|TRBD1|15|TRBV7-6|few
CASSLAQTGDYEQYF
TGTGCCAGCAGCTTAGCCCAGACAGGGGACTACGAGCAGTACTTC
>TRBJ1-6|-|14|TRBV6-2/TRBV6-3|many
CASSYWTANSPLHF
TGTGCCAGCAGTTACTGGACCGCAAATTCACCCCTCCACTTT
>TRBJ1-5|-|14|TRBV12-3/TRBV12-4|few
CASSLTNSNQPQHF
TGTGCCAGCAGTTTGACGAATAGCAATCAGCCCCAGCATTTT
>TRBJ2-2|-|14|TRBV6-2/TRBV6-3|few
CASRSLDTNGELFF
TGTGCCAGCAGGTCTTTAGACACAAACGGGGAGCTGTTTTTT
>TRBJ2-1|-|12|TRBV3-1|-
CASSQDLRGQFF
TGTGCCAGCAGCCAAGATTTGAGGGGGCAGTTCTTC
>TRBJ1-1|-|14|TRBV6-5|few
CASSSVRSNTEAFF
TGTGCCAGCAGTTCGGTCAGGTCGAACACTGAAGCTTTCTTT
>TRBJ2-3|-|15|TRBV15|few
CATHPAGMGVDTQYF
TGTGCCACCCACCCGGCGGGGATGGGAGTAGATACGCAGTATTTT
>TRBJ1-1|-|13|TRBV5-4|-
CASSPDKNTEAFF
TGTGCCAGCAGCCCGGACAAGAACACTGAAGCTTTCTTT
>TRBJ1-1|-|14|TRBV5-1|few
CASSLDRVDTEAFF
TGCGCCAGCAGCTTGGACAGGGTGGACACTGAAGCTTTCTTT
>TRBJ1-1|-|15|TRBV4-2|few
CASSQGDRGLQEAFF
TGTGCCAGCAGCCAAGGAGATCGCGGGCTCCAGGAAGCTTTCTTT